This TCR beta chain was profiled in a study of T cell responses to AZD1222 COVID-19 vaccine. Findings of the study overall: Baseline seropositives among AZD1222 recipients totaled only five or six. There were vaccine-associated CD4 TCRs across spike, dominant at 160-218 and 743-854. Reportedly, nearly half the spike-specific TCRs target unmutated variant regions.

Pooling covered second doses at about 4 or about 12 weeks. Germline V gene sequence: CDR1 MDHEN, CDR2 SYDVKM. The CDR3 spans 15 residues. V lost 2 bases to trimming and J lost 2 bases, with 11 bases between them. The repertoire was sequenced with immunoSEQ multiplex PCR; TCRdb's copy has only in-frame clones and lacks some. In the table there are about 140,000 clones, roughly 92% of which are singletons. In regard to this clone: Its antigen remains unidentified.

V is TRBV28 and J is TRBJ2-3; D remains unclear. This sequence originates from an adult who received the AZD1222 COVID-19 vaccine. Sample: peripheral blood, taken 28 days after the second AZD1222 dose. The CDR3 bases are TGTGCCAGCAGTTTAGGGTTCCAGGTCACAGATACGCAGTATTTT. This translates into CASSLGFQVTDTQYF.